A selection of T cell receptor beta chains follows, all from one sample in a study of blood T cells in healthy people across ages. MiXCR, run by TCRdb on the 5' RACE reads, gives a single entry per CDR3 protein. The sample records roughly 1,500,000 distinct CDR3 sequences, approximately 38% being singletons. The sample comprised blood. The receptor set was obtained from a woman in her late teens or twenties in good health. Both conserved end residues are part of each CDR3. D genes are given only for firm matches. Expanded clones get a size class; other rows say once, few or many, or leave the size out.

CDR3aa | CDR3nt | j_gene | v_gene | d_gene | abundance
CATSRGSYEQYF | TGTGCCACCAGCAGAGGGTCATACGAGCAGTACTTC | TRBJ2-7 | TRBV15 | NA | NA
CASSSPTVNTEAFF | TGTGCCAGCAGTTCACCGACAGTGAACACTGAAGCTTTCTTT | TRBJ1-1 | TRBV27 | NA | NA
CSVDRLAGAPPQWEQFF | TGCAGCGTTGACAGACTAGCGGGGGCCCCCCCTCAATGGGAGCAGTTCTTC | TRBJ2-1 | TRBV29-1 | TRBD2 | NA
CSVRDRTLNTEAFF | TGCAGCGTTAGGGACAGAACTTTGAACACTGAAGCTTTCTTT | TRBJ1-1 | TRBV29-1 | TRBD1 | few
CAGSSSGTSGRVNEQYF | TGTGCCGGCAGCTCATCCGGGACTAGCGGGAGAGTAAACGAGCAGTACTTC | TRBJ2-7 | TRBV7-2 | TRBD2 | NA
CASSLTGRGDNEQFF | TGTGCCAGCAGTTTAACGGGACGCGGGGACAATGAGCAGTTCTTC | TRBJ2-1 | TRBV27 | NA | NA
CASSQAPGTSTTEQFF | TGTGCCAGCAGCCAAGCGCCCGGGACTAGCACGACTGAGCAGTTCTTC | TRBJ2-1 | TRBV3-1 | TRBD2 | NA
CASSPYSGISSYNEQFF | TGTGCCAGCAGTCCCTATAGCGGGATAAGCTCCTACAATGAGCAGTTCTTC | TRBJ2-1 | TRBV12-3/TRBV12-4 | TRBD2 | many
CSAPEGGETQYF | TGCAGTGCTCCGGAGGGAGGAGAGACCCAGTACTTC | TRBJ2-5 | TRBV20-1 | NA | NA
CSARDSGISYNEQFF | TGCAGTGCTAGAGATTCGGGGATCTCCTACAATGAGCAGTTCTTC | TRBJ2-1 | TRBV20-1 | NA | few
CSGIRGTGGNAGELFF | TGCAGCGGAATTCGGGGGACTGGGGGAAACGCCGGGGAGCTGTTTTTT | TRBJ2-2 | TRBV29-1 | NA | NA
CAISGGAVGTEAFF | TGTGCCATCAGTGGGGGGGCTGTGGGCACTGAAGCTTTCTTT | TRBJ1-1 | TRBV10-3 | NA | NA
CSARAVPPHEQFF | TGCAGTGCTAGAGCCGTCCCTCCCCATGAGCAGTTCTTC | TRBJ2-1 | TRBV20-1 | NA | NA
CASESRPGQGITGELFF | TGTGCCAGCGAATCAAGACCGGGACAGGGGATTACCGGGGAGCTGTTTTTT | TRBJ2-2 | TRBV25-1 | TRBD1 | NA
CASSEAIWDREGAFF | TGTGCCAGCAGTGAAGCTATTTGGGACAGGGAAGGAGCTTTCTTT | TRBJ1-1 | TRBV6-1 | TRBD1 | few
CASSPTSEGDTQYF | TGTGCCAGCTCCCCTACTAGCGAAGGAGATACGCAGTATTTT | TRBJ2-3 | TRBV18 | TRBD2 | NA
CSARDSEKLFF | TGCAGTGCTAGAGATAGTGAAAAACTGTTTTTT | TRBJ1-4 | TRBV20-1 | NA | NA
CASSRRDNEQFF | TGTGCCAGCAGCCGGCGGGACAATGAGCAGTTCTTC | TRBJ2-1 | TRBV12-3/TRBV12-4 | NA | many
CSARDLLGGNEQFF | TGCAGTGCTAGAGATCTCCTAGGTGGGAATGAGCAGTTCTTC | TRBJ2-1 | TRBV20-1 | NA | few
CASSPGLTPEDNVLTF | TGTGCCAGCTCACCAGGGCTCACACCTGAGGACAACGTCCTGACTTTC | TRBJ2-6 | TRBV18 | NA | few